Listed here is a single T cell receptor beta chain. The CDR3 has 16 amino acids. With 0 bases removed from V and 4 bases from J, the gap between germline ends came to 13 bases. This specimen belongs to a study of technical replicates of blood from a few donors. Profiled with immunoSEQ multiplex PCR; TCRdb holds only in-frame clones, not every one. This sample has 95,000 to 100,000 clones, with roughly 95% found just once. Material: T cells isolated from PBMCs. The V gene is TRBV23-1, the J gene TRBJ1-5, with D possibly matching TRBD1 (6 bases). TRBV23-1 is classed as an ORF, of uncertain function. This receptor was identified in a human donor in good health. For the CDR3, the DNA is TGCGCCAGCAGTCAATCGGAAAAAGGGGGTAATCAGCCCCAGCATTTT. Protein sequence: CASSQSEKGGNQPQHF.